A few counts support the clone carrying this TCR beta chain. The record originates from a study of beta chain features in type 1 diabetes. V was pared by 3 bases and J by 0 bases, with 20 bases between. CDR1 and CDR2 (germline): SEHNR, FQNEAQ (reference sequence). The CDR3 is 18 residues long. Every bit of the isolated RNA underwent reverse transcription, so sequencing read expressed TCRB transcripts. Generated by immunoSEQ multiplex PCR, the TCRdb table keeps only in-frame clones and is missing some. The sample lists 80,000 to 90,000 clones, roughly a third occurring once. The chain carries TRBV7-9 and TRBJ1-2; D may be TRBD1 (6 bases). This TCR was sampled from a woman aged 18-35 years in good health. Sequencing input: stem cell memory CD4+ T cells from blood. CDR3 loop: CASSLGGAQLTSNYGYTF. The CDR3 nucleotides read TGTGCCAGCAGCTTGGGGGGGGCGCAGCTCACCTCTAACTATGGCTACACCTTC.